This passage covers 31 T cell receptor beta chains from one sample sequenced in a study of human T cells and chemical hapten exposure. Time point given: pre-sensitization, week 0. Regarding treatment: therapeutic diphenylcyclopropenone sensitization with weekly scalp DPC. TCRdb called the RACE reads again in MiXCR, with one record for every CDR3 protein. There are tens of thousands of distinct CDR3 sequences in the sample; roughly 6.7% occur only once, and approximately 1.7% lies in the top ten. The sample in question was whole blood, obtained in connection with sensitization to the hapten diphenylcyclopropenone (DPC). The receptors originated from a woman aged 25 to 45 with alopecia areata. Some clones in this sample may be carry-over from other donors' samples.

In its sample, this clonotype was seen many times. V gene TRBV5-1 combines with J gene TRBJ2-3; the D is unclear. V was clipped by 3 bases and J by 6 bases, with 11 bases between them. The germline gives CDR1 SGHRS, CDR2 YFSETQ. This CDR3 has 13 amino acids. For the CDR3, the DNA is TGCGCCAGCAGCTACGGCCCGGCGGATACGCAGTATTTT. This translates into CASSYGPADTQYF. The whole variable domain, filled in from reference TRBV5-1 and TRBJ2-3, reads KAGVTQTPRYLIKTRGQQVTLSCSPISGHRSVSWYQQTPGQGLQFLFEYFSETQRNKGNFPGRFSGRQFSNSRSEMNVSTLELGDSALYLCASSYGPADTQYFGPGTRLTVL.

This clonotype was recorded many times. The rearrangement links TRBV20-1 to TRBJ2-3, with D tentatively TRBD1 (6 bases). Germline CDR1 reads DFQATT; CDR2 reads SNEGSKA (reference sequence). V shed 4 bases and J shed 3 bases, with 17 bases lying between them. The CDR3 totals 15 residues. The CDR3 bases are TGCAGTGCTACCCCGGCAGGGGCTAGTACAGATACGCAGTATTTT. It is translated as CSATPAGASTDTQYF.

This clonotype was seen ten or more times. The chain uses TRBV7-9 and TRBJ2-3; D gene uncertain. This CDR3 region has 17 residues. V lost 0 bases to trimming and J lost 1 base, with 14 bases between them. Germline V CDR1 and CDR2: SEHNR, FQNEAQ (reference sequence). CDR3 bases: TGTGCCAGCAGCTTAGCCGTAGACTGGCAAGGCACAGATACGCAGTATTTT. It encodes CASSLAVDWQGTDTQYF.

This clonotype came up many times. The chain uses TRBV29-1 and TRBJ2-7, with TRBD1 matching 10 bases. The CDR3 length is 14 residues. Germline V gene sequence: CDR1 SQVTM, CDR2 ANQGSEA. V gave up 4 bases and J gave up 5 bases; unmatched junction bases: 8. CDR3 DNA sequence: TGCAGCGTTGGAACCGGGACAGGGGTCCACGAGCAGTACTTC. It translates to CSVGTGTGVHEQYF.

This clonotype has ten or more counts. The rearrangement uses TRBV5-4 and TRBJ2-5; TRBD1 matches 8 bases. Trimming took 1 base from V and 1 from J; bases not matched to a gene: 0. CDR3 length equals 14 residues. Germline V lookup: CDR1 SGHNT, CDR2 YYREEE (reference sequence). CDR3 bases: TGTGCCAGCAGCTTGCAGGGGGCCCAAGAGACCCAGTACTTC. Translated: CASSLQGAQETQYF.

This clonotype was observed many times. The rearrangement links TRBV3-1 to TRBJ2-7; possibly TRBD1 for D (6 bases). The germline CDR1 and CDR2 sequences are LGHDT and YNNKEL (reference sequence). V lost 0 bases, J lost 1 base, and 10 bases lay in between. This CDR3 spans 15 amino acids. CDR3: CASSQDDRPSYEQYF. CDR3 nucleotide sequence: TGTGCCAGCAGCCAAGATGACAGGCCATCCTACGAGCAGTACTTC.

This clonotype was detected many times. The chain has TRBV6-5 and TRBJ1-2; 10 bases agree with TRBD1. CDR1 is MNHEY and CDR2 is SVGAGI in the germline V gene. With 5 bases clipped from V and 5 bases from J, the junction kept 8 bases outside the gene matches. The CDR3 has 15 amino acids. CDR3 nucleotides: TGTGCCAGCAGTCCTGCCGGGACAGGGGTGTATGGCTACACCTTC. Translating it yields CASSPAGTGVYGYTF.

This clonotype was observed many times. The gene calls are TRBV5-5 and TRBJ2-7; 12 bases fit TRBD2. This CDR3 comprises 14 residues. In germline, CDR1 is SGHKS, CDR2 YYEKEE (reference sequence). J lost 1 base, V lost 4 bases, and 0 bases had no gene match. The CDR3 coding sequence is TGTGCCAGCAGCGGGACTAGCGGGTCCTACGAGCAGTACTTC. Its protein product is CASSGTSGSYEQYF.

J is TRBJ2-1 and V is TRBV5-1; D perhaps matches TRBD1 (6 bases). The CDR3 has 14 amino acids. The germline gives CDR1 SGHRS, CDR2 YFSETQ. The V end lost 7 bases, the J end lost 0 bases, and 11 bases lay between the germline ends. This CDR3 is CASGTGSSYNEQFF. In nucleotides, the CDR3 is TGCGCCAGCGGAACAGGGAGCTCCTACAATGAGCAGTTCTTC.

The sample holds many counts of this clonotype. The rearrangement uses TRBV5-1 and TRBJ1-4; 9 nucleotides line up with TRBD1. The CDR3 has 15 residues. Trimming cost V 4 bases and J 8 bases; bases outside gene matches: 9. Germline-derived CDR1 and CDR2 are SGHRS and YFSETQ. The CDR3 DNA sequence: TGCGCCAGCAGCCCCCCCGGGACAGGGAAAGAAAAACTGTTTTTT. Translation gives CASSPPGTGKEKLFF.

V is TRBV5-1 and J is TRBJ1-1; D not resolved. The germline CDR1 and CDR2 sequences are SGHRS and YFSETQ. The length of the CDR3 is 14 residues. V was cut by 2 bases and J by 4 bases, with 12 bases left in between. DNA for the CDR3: TGCGCCAGCAGCTTAGAGGGAGCGGGCACTGAAGCTTTCTTT. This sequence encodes CASSLEGAGTEAFF.

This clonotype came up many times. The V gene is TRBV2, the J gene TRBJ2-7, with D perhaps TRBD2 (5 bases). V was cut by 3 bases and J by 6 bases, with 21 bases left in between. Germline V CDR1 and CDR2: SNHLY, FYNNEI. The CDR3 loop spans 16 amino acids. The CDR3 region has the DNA TGTGCCAGCAGTGAGTTATCTTGGTACTCTGAGGGCGAGCAGTACTTC. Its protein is CASSELSWYSEGEQYF.

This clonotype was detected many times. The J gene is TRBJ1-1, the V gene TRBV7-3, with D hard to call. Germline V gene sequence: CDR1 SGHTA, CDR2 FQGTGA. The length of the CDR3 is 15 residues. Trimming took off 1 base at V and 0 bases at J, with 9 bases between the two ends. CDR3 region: CASSLSSTMNTEAFF. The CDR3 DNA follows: TGTGCCAGCAGCTTAAGTAGCACAATGAACACTGAAGCTTTCTTT. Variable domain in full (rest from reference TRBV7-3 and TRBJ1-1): GAGVSQTPSNKVTEKGKYVELRCDPISGHTALYWYRQSLGQGPEFLIYFQGTGAADDSGLPNDRFFAVRPEGSVSTLKIQRTERGDSAVYLCASSLSSTMNTEAFFGQGTRLTVV.

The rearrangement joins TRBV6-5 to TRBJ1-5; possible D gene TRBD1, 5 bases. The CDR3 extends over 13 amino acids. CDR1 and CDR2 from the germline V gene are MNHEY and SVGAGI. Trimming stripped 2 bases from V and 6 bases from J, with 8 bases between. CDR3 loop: CASSYRGTQPQHF. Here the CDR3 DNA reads TGTGCCAGCAGTTACAGGGGAACTCAGCCCCAGCATTTT.

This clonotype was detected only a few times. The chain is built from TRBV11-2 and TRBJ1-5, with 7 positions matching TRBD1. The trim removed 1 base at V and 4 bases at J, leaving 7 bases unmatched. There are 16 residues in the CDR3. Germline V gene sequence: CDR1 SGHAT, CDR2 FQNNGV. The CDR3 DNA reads TGTGCCAGCAGCTTAGGGTCCCCCAGGGGGAATCAGCCCCAGCATTTT. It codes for CASSLGSPRGNQPQHF.

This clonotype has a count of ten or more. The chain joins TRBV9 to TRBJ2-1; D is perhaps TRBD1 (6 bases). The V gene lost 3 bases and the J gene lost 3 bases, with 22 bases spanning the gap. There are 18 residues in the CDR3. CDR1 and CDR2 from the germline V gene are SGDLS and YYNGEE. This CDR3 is CASSASPQGKGNYNEQFF. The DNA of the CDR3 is TGTGCCAGCAGCGCATCCCCCCAGGGGAAGGGCAACTACAATGAGCAGTTCTTC.

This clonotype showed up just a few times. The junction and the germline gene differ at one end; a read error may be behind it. CDR3 sequence reads: CASSPSTGDNSPLNF. The DNA of the CDR3 is TGCGCCAGCAGCCCCTCGACAGGAGATAATTCACCCCTCAACTTT. The chain is built from TRBV5-1 and TRBJ1-6; the D gene is possibly TRBD1 (6 bases). The CDR3 length is 15 residues. Germline CDR1 reads SGHRS; CDR2 reads YFSETQ. The whole variable domain, remainder taken from reference TRBV5-1 and TRBJ1-6, is KAGVTQTPRYLIKTRGQQVTLSCSPISGHRSVSWYQQTPGQGLQFLFEYFSETQRNKGNFPGRFSGRQFSNSRSEMNVSTLELGDSALYLCASSPSTGDNSPLNFGNGTRLTVT.

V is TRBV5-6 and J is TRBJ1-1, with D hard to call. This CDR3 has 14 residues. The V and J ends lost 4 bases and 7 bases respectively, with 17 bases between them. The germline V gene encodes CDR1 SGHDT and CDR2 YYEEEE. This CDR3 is CASSRKVKGYEAFF. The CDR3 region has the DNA TGTGCCAGCAGCCGTAAAGTAAAGGGATATGAAGCTTTCTTT.

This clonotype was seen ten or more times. CDR3 bases: TGTGCCAGCAGCCCCAGGGGGCGAGCCCTAGCCAAAAACATTCAGTACTTC. It is translated as CASSPRGRALAKNIQYF. The chain joins TRBV14 to TRBJ2-4, with 8 bases identical to TRBD1. Trimming at V came to 4 bases and at J to 0 bases, leaving 8 bases not matched to a gene. The length of the CDR3 is 17 residues. The germline V gene encodes CDR1 SGHDN and CDR2 FVKESK.

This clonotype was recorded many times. The CDR3 region is CASSQGFGLTSTDTQYF. CDR3 bases: TGTGCCAGCAGCCAAGGGTTCGGACTTACTAGCACAGATACGCAGTATTTT. The V and J genes are TRBV14 and TRBJ2-3; possible D gene TRBD2, 5 bases. The germline V and J ends were trimmed by 1 base and 0 bases, with 14 bases remaining between them. Germline V CDR1 and CDR2: SGHDN, FVKESK. The length of the CDR3 is 17 residues.

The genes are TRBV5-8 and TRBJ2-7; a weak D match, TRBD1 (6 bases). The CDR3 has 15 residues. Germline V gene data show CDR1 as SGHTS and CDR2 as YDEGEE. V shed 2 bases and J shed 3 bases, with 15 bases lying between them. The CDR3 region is CASSFDRHEGYEQYF. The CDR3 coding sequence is TGTGCCAGCAGCTTTGACAGGCATGAGGGCTACGAGCAGTACTTC.

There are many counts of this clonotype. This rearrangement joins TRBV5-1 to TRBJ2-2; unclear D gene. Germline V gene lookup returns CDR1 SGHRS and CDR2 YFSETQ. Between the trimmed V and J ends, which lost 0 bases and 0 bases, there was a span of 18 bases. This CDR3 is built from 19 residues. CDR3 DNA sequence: TGCGCCAGCAGCTTGGTCGGGTCCACCCCCCCCGCGAACACCGGGGAGCTGTTTTTT. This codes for CASSLVGSTPPANTGELFF.

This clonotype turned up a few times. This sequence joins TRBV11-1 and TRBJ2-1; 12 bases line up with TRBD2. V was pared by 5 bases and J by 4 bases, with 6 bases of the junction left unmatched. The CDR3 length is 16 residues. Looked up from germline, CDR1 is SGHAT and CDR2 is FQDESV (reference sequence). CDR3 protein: CASSQTLAGGYNEQFF. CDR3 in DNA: TGTGCCAGCAGCCAGACACTAGCGGGGGGTTACAATGAGCAGTTCTTC.

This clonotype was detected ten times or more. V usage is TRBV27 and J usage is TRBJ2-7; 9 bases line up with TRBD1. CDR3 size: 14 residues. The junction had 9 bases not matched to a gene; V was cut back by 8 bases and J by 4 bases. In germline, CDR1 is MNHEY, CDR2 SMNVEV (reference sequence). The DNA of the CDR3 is TGTGCCAGCCGCCTACGGGACAGGGTGTACGAGCAGTACTTC. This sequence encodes CASRLRDRVYEQYF.

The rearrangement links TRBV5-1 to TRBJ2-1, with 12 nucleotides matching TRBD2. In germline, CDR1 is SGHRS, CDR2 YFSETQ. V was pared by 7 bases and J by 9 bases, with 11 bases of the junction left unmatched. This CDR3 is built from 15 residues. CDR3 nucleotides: TGCGCCAGCGGTGGGACTAGCGGGTTGGGCGTTGAGCAGTTCTTC. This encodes CASGGTSGLGVEQFF.

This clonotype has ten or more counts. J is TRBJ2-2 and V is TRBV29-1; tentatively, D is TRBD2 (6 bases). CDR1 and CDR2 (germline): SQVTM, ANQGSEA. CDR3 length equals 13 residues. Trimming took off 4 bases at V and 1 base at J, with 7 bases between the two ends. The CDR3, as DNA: TGCAGCGTTGTGGGACTGAACACCGGGGAGCTGTTTTTT. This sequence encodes CSVVGLNTGELFF.

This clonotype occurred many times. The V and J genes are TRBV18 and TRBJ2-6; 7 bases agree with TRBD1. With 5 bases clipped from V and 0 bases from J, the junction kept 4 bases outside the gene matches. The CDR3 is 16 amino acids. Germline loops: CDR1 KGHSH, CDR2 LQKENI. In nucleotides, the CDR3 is TGTGCCAGCTCATCACAGGGGAGCTCTGGGGCCAACGTCCTGACTTTC. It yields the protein CASSSQGSSGANVLTF.

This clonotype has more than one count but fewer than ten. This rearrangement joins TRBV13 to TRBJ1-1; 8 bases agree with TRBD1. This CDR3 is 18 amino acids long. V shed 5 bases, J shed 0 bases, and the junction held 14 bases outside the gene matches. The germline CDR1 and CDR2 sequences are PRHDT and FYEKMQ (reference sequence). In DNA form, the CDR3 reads TGTGCCAGCAGCGGGGAATTAGGACAGGGATCCATGAACACTGAAGCTTTCTTT. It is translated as CASSGELGQGSMNTEAFF.

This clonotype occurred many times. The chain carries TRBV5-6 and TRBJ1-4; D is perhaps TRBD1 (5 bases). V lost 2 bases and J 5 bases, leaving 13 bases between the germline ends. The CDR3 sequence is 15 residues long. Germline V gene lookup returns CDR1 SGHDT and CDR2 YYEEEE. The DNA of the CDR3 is TGTGCCAGCAGCTTTCGAAGGGGTTCAAATGAAAAACTGTTTTTT. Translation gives CASSFRRGSNEKLFF. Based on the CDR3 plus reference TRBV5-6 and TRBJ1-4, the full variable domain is DAGVTQSPTHLIKTRGQQVTLRCSPKSGHDTVSWYQQALGQGPQFIFQYYEEEERQRGNFPDRFSGHQFPNYSSELNVNALLLGDSALYLCASSFRRGSNEKLFFGSGTQLSVL.

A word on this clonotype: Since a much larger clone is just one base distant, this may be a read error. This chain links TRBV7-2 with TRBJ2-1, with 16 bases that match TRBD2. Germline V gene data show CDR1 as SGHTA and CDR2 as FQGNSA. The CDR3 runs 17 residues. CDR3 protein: CVSSLEGLAGGNGEQFF. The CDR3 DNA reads TGTGTCAGCAGCTTAGAGGGACTAGCGGGGGGGAATGGTGAGCAGTTCTTC.

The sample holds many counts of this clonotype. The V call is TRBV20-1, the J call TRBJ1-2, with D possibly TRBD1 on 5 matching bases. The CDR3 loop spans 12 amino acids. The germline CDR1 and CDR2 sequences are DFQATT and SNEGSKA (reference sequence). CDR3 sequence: CQPLDSRYGYTF. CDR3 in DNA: TGCCAGCCATTAGACAGCCGCTATGGCTACACCTTC.